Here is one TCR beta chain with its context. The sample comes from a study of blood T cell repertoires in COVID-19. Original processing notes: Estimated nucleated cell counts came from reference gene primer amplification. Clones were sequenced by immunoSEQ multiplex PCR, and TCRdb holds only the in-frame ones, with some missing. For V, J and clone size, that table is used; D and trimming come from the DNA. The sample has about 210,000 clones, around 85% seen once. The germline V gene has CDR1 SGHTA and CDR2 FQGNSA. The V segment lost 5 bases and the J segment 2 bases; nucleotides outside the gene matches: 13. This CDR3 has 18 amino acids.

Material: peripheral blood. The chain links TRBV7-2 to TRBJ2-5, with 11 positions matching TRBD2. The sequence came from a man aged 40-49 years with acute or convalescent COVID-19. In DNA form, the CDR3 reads TGTGCCAGCAGCCCGACGCCCCTAGCGGGAGGCGGTCAAGAGACCCAGTACTTC. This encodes CASSPTPLAGGGQETQYF.